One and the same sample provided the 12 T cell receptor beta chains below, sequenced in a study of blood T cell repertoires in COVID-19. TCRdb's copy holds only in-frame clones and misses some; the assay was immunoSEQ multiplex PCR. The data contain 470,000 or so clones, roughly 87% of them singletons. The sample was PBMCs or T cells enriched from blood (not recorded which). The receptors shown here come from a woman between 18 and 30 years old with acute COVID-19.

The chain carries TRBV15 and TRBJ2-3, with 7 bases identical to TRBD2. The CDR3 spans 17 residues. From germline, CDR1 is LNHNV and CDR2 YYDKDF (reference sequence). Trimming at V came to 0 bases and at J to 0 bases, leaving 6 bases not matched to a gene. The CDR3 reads CATSRDLASGSTDTQYF. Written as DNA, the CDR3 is TGTGCCACCAGCAGAGATTTGGCTAGCGGAAGCACAGATACGCAGTATTTT.

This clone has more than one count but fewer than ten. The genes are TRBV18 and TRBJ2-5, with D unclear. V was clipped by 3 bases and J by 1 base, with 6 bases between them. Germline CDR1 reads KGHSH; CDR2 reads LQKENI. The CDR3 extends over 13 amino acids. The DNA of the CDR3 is TGTGCCAGCTCACCTAACAGCCAAGAGACCCAGTACTTC. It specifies CASSPNSQETQYF.

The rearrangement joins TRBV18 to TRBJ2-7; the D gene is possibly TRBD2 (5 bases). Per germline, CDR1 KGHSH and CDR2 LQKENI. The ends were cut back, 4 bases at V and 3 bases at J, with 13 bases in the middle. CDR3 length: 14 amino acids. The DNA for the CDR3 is TGTGCCAGCTCACAAAGCGGAGGAGGCTACGAGCAGTACTTC. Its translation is CASSQSGGGYEQYF.

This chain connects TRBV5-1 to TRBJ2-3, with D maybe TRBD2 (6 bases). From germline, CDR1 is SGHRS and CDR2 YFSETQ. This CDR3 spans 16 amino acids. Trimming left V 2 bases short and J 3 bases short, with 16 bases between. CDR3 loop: CASSFGTLYTTDTQYF. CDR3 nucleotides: TGCGCCAGCAGCTTCGGGACTCTATATACGACAGATACGCAGTATTTT.

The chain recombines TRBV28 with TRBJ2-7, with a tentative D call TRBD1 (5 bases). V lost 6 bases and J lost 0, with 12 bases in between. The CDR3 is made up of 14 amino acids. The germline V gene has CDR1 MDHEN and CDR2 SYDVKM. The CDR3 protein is CASSHQGNSYEQYF. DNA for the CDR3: TGTGCCAGCAGCCATCAGGGAAACTCCTACGAGCAGTACTTC.

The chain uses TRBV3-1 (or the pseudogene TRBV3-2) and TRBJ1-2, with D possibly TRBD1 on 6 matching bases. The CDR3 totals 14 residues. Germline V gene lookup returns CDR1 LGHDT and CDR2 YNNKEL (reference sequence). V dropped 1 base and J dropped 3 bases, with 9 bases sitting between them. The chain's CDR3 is CASSQGSGDYGYTF. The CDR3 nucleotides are TGTGCCAGCAGCCAAGGGTCAGGGGACTATGGCTACACCTTC.

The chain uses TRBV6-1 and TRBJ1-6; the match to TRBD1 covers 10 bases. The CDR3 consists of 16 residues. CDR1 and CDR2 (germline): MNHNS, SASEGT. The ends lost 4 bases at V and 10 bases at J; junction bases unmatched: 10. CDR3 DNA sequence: TGTGCCAGCAGTGGGAACCGGGACAGGGGTCGATCACCCCTCCACTTT. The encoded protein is CASSGNRDRGRSPLHF.

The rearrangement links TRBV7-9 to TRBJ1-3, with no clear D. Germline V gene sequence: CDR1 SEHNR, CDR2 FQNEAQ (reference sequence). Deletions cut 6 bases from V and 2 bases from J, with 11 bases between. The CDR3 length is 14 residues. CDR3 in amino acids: CASRFEGAGNTIYF. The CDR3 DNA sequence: TGTGCCAGCAGATTTGAGGGTGCTGGAAACACCATATATTTT.

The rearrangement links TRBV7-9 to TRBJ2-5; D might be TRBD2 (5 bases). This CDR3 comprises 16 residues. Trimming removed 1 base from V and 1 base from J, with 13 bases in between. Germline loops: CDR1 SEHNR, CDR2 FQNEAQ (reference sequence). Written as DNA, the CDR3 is TGTGCCAGCAGCTTAGACGTTAGGCGGGCCCAAGAGACCCAGTACTTC. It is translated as CASSLDVRRAQETQYF.

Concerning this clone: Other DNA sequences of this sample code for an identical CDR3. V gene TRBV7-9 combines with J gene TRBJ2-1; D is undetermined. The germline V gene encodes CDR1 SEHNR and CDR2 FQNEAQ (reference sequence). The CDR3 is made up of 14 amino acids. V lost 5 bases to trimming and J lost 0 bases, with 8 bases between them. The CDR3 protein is CASSLLSSYNEQFF. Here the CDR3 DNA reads TGTGCCAGCAGCCTGTTGAGCTCCTACAATGAGCAGTTCTTC.

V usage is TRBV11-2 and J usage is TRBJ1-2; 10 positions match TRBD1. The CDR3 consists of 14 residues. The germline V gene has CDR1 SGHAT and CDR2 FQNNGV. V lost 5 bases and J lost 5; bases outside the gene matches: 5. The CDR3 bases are TGTGCCAGCAGCCTTTCGGGACAGGGGTATGGCTACACCTTC. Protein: CASSLSGQGYGYTF.

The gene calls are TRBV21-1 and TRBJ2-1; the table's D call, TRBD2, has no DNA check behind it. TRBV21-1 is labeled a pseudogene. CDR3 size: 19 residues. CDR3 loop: CASSKAPDHSGSSYNEQFF. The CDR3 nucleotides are TGTGCCAGCAGCAAAGCGCCCGACCATAGCGGAAGCTCCTACAATGAGCAGTTCTTC.